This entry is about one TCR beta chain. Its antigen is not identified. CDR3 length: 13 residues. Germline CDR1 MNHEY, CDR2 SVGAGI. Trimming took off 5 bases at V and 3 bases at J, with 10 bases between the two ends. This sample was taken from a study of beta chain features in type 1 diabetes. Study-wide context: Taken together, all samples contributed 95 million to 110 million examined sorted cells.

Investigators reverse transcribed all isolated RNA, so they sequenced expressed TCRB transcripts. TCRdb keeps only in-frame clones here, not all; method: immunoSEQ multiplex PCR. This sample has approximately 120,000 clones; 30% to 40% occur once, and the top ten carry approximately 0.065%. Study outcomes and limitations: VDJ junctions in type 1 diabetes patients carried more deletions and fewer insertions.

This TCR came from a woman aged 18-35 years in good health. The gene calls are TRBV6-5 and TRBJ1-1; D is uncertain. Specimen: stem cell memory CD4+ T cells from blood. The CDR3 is CASSTMRDTEAFF. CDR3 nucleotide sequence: TGTGCCAGCAGTACCATGAGGGACACTGAAGCTTTCTTT.